This is a list of T cell receptor beta chains from one sample in a study of immune evolution from preneoplasia to lung adenocarcinoma. Profiled with immunoSEQ multiplex PCR; TCRdb holds only in-frame clones, not every one. The sample carries around 5,400 clones, around 69% recorded once. Input material: FFPE adjacent normal lung tissue. These receptors came from an elderly person with lung adenocarcinoma. CDR3s include the opening cysteine and the closing phenylalanine or tryptophan. A D gene is named only where the DNA matches it firmly.

TRBV7-2,NA,CASSPSNWGEDEQYF
TRBV6-6,NA,CASSYRGEQYF
TRBV4-3,NA,CASSQDIWGSYEQYF
TRBV11-3,TRBD1,CASSRQGTEAFF
TRBV2,NA,CASSEWEGVTEAFF
TRBV28,NA,CASSLFTTGGYTF
TRBV6-5,NA,CASSYTSGADQPQHF
TRBV18,NA,CASSPSRTASNYEQYF
TRBV5-4,TRBD2,CASSPRRTSEYQETQYF
TRBV5-5,TRBD1,CASSWTGGNGHEQFF
TRBV2,NA,CASKEGSTGYEQYF
TRBV6-7,TRBD2,CAGSYSTGLATYNEQFF
TRBV5-4,NA,CASRPEQGRDTEAFF
TRBV11-2,NA,CASSLLGSTDTQYF
TRBV6-6,NA,CASSYLGVRYYEQYF
TRBV7-9,TRBD2,CASSQNGGQETQYF
TRBV19,NA,CASSIVPGEGQFF
TRBV10-3,TRBD2,CATRAGGLTNEQFF
TRBV7-9,TRBD1,CASSYNGQGTFF
TRBV11-2,NA,CASSQRGGRYEQYF
TRBV4-3,NA,CASSQDSIGGNTIYF
TRBV5-1,NA,CASSLVGTTDETQYF
TRBV11-3,TRBD1,CASSRGQGAADTQYF
TRBV4-1,TRBD1,CASSQDGQGASYNSPLHF
TRBV28,NA,CASSLGQNNEKLFF
TRBV4-3,NA,CASSQGGYGGYTF
TRBV6-5,NA,CASSYNRATLETQYF
TRBV19,TRBD1,CASNWDSMNTEAFF
TRBV28,TRBD1,CASGQGSYEQYF
TRBV6-6,TRBD1,CASSRQGNTDTQYF
TRBV11-2,TRBD2,CASSLRGGRYEQYF
TRBV30,TRBD1,CAWNRGERNTIYF
TRBV9,NA,CASSVGQTKGYTF
TRBV7-2,NA,CASSLEGYSPLHF
TRBV7-9,NA,CASSSAGNTEAFF
TRBV29-1,NA,CSVAKGHRDQPQHF
TRBV4-1,NA,CASSPTKWGQMYNEQFF